Below, one TCR beta chain is given with its context. Its cognate antigen is unknown. These data come from a study of cytomegalovirus exposure and HLA in healthy donors. Regarding the study as a whole: According to the study, 150 to 200 TCR beta chains were cytomegalovirus-associated.

The V gene's germline CDR1 is MGHDK and CDR2 SYGVNS. Trimming removed 7 bases from V and 8 bases from J, with 8 bases in between. The CDR3 totals 10 residues. PCR primers comprised 60 Vbeta and 13 Jbeta primers. Using immunoSEQ multiplex PCR, the repertoire was profiled, and TCRdb retains in-frame clones only, with some absent. The sample holds more than 100,000 clones, roughly 71% seen once. The sequence derives from a woman aged 50 to 65 in good health and CMV-seropositive. The rearrangement uses TRBV25-1 and TRBJ1-2, with D hard to call. Sequenced: PBMCs. DNA of the CDR3: TGTGCCAGCATGGGGAGCGGCTACACCTTC. Amino acids: CASMGSGYTF.